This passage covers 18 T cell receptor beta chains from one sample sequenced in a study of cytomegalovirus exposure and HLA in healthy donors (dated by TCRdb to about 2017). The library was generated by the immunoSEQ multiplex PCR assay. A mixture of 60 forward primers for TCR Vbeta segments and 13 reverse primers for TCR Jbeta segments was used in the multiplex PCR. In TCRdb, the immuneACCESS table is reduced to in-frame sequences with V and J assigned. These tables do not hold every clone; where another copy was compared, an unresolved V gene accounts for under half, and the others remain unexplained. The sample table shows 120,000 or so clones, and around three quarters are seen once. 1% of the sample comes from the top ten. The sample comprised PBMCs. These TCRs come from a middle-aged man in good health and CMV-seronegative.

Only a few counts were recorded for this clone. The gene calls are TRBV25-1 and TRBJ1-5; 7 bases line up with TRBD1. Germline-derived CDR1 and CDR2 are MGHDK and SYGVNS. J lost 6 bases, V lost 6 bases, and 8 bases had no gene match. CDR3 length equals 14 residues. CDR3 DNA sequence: TGTGCCAGCAGGGCACAGGGGCGCGGTCAGCCCCAGCATTTT. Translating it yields CASRAQGRGQPQHF. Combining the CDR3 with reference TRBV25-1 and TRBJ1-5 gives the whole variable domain EADIYQTPRYLVIGTGKKITLECSQTMGHDKMYWYQQDPGMELHLIHYSYGVNSTEKGDLSSESTVSRIRTEHFPLTLESARPSHTSQYLCASRAQGRGQPQHFGDGTRLSIL.

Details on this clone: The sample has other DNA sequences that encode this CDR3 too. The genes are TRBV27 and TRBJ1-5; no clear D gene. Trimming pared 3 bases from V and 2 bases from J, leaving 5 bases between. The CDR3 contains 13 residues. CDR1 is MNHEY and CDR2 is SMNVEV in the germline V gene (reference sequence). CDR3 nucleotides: TGTGCCAGCAGTTTCCAGGGCAATCAGCCCCAGCATTTT. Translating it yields CASSFQGNQPQHF.

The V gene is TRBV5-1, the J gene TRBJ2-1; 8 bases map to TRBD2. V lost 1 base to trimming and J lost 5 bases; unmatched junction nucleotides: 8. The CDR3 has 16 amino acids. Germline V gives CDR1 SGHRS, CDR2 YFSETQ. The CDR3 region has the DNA TGCGCCAGCAGCTTGCCGGGACTAGGATCCAACAATGAGCAGTTCTTC. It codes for CASSLPGLGSNNEQFF. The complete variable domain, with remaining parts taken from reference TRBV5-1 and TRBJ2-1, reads KAGVTQTPRYLIKTRGQQVTLSCSPISGHRSVSWYQQTPGQGLQFLFEYFSETQRNKGNFPGRFSGRQFSNSRSEMNVSTLELGDSALYLCASSLPGLGSNNEQFFGPGTRLTVL.

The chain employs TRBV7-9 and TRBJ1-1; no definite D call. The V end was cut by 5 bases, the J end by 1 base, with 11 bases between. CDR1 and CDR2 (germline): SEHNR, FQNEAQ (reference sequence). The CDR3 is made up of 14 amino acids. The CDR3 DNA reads TGTGCCAGCAGCGCGAATCAAGAGAACACTGAAGCTTTCTTT. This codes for CASSANQENTEAFF.

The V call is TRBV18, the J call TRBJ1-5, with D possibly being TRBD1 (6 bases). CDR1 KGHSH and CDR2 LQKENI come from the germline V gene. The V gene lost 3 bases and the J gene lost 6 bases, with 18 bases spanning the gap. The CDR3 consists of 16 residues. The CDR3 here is CASSPQPQGVVQPQHF. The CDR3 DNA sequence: TGTGCCAGCTCACCCCAACCACAGGGTGTCGTTCAGCCCCAGCATTTT.

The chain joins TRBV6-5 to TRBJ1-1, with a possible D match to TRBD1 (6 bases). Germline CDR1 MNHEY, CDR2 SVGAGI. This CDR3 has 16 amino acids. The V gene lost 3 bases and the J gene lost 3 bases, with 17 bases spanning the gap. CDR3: CASSYTGSVGYTEAFF. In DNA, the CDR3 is TGTGCCAGCAGTTATACAGGGAGTGTGGGGTACACTGAAGCTTTCTTT.

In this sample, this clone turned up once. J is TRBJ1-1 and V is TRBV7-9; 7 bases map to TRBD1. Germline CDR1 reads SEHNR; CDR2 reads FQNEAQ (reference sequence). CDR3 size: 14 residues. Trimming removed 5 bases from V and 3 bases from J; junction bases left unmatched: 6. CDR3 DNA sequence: TGTGCCAGCAGCGCAAGGGGGCGTGACACTGAAGCTTTCTTT. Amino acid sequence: CASSARGRDTEAFF.

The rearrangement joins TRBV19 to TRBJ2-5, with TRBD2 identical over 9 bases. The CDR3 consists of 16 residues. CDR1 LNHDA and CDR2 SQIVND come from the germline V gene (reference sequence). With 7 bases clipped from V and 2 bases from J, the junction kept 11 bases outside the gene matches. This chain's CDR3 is CASKAGVAGVQETQYF. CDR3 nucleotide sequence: TGTGCCAGTAAGGCGGGAGTAGCGGGAGTTCAAGAGACCCAGTACTTC.

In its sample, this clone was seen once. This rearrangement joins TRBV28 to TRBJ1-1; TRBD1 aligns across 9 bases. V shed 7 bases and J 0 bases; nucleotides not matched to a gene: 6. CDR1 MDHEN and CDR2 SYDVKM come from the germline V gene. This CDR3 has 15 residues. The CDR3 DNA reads TGTGCCAGCAAAGGACAGGGGTTTTTGAACACTGAAGCTTTCTTT. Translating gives CASKGQGFLNTEAFF.

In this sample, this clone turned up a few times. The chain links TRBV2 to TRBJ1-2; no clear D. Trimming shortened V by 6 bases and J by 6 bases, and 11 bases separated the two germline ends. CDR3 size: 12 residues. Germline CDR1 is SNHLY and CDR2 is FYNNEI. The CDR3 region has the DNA TGTGCCAGCAGGAAGGAGTATGATGGCTACACCTTC. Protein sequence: CASRKEYDGYTF.

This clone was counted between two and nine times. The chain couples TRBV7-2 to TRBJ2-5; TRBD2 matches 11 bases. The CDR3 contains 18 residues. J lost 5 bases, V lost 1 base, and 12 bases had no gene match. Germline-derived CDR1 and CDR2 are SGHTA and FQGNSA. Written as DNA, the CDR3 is TGTGCCAGCAGCTTAGTGGGCACTAGCGGGGGCCGGGCGGAGACCCAGTACTTC. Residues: CASSLVGTSGGRAETQYF.

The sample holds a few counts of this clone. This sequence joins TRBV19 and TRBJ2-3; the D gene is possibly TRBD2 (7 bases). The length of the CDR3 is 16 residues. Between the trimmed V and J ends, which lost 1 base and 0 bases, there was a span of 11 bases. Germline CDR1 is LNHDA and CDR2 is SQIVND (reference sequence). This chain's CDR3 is CASSIGGGLSTDTQYF. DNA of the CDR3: TGTGCCAGTAGTATAGGGGGGGGGCTTAGCACAGATACGCAGTATTTT.

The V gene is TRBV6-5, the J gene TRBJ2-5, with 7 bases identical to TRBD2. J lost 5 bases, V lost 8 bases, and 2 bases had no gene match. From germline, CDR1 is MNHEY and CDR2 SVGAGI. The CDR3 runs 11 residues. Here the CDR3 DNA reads TGTGCCAGCGCTAGCGGCGAGACCCAGTACTTC. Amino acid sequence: CASASGETQYF.

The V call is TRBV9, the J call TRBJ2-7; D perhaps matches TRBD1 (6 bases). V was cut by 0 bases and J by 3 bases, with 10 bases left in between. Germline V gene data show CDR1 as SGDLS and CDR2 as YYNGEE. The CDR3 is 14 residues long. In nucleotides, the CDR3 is TGTGCCAGCAGCGTAGGGGACACCGACTACGAGCAGTACTTC. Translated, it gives CASSVGDTDYEQYF.

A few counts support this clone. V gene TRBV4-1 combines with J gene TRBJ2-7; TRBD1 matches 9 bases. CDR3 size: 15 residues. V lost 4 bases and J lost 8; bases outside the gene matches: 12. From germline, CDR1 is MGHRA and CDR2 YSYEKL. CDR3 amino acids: CASSPQGANNPKQYF. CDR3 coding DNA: TGCGCCAGCAGCCCACAGGGGGCTAACAATCCCAAGCAGTACTTC.

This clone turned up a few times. In nucleotides, the CDR3 is TGTGCCAGCAGCTTATTTCCGGGAATCACCGGGGAGCTGTTTTTT. Translation: CASSLFPGITGELFF. The chain carries TRBV7-6 and TRBJ2-2; D might be TRBD2 (5 bases). This CDR3 has 15 amino acids. Per germline, CDR1 SGHVS and CDR2 FNYEAQ. The V end was cut by 2 bases, the J end by 4 bases, with 11 bases between.

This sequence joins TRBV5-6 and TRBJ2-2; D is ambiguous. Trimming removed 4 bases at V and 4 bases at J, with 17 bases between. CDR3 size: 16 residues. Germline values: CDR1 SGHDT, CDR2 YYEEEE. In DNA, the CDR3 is TGTGCCAGCAGCAATATGGCGGCACTAATCACCGGGGAGCTGTTTTTT. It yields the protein CASSNMAALITGELFF.

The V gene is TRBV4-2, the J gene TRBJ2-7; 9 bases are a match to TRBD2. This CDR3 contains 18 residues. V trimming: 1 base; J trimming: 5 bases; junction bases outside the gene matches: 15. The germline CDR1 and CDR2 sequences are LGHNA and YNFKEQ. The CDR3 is CASSQGPGGSGSLDEQYF. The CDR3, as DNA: TGTGCCAGCAGCCAAGGCCCCGGGGGTAGCGGGAGCCTTGACGAGCAGTACTTC.